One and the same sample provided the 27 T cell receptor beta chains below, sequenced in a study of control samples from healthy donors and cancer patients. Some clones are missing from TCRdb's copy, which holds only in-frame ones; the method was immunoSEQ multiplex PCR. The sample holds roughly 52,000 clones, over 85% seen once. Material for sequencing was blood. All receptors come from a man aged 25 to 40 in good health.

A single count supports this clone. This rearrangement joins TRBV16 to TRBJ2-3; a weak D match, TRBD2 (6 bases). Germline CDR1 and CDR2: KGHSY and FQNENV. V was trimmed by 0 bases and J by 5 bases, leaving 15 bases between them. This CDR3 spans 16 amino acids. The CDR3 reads CASSQSVLEGRDTQYF. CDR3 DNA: TGTGCCAGCAGCCAATCTGTGTTGGAGGGAAGAGATACGCAGTATTTT. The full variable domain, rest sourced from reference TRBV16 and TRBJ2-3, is GEEVAQTPKHLVRGEGQKAKLYCAPIKGHSYVFWYQQVLKNEFKFLISFQNENVFDETGMPKERFSAKCLPNSPCSLEIQATKLEDSAVYFCASSQSVLEGRDTQYFGPGTRLTVL.

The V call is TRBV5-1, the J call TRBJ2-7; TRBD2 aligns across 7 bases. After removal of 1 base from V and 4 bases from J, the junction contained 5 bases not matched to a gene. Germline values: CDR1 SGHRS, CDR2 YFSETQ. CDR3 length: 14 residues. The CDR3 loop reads CASSLKVGGYEQYF. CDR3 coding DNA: TGCGCCAGCAGCTTGAAAGTGGGAGGGTACGAGCAGTACTTC.

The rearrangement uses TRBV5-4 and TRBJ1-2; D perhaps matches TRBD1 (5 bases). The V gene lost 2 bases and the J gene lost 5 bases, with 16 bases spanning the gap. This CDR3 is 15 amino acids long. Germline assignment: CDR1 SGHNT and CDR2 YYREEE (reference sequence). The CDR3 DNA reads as TGTGCCAGCAGCTTTCCGGGGGAAAGTGAATATGGCTACACCTTC. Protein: CASSFPGESEYGYTF.

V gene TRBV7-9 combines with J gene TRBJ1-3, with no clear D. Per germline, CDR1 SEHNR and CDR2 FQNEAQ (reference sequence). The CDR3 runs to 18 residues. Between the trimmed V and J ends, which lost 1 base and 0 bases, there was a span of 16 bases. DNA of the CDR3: TGTGCCAGCAGCTTAGTTTCTGGGGAGGGCCTCTCTGGAAACACCATATATTTT. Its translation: CASSLVSGEGLSGNTIYF.

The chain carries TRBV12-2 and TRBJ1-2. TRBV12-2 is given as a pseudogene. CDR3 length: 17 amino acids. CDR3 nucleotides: TGTGCAAGTCGCTTAAGGGAGGGACAGCCAGTGGCCTACGGCTACACCTTC. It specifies CASRLREGQPVAYGYTF.

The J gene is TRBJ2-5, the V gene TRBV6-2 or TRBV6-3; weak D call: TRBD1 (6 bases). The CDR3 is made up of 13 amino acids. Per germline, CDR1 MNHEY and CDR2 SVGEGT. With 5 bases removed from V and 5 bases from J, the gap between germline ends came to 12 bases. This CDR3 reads CASSKPQGETQYF. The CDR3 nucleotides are TGTGCCAGCAGTAAGCCACAGGGTGAGACCCAGTACTTC.

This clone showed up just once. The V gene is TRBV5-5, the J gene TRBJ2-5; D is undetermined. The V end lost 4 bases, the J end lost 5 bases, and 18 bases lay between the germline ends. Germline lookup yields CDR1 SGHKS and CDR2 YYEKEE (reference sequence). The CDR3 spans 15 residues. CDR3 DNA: TGTGCCAGCAGCGCCACTGACCCCCCGAGGGAGACCCAGTACTTC. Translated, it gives CASSATDPPRETQYF.

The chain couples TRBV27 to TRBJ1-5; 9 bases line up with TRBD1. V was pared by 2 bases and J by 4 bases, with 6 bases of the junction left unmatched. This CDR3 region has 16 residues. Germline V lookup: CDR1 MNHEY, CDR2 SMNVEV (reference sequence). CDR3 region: CASSLAGTGNNQPQHF. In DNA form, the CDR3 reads TGTGCCAGCAGTTTAGCCGGGACAGGGAATAATCAGCCCCAGCATTTT.

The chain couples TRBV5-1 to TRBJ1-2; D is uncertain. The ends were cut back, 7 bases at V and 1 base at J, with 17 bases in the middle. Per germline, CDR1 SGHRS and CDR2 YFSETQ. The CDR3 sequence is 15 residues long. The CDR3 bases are TGCGCCAGCCAAAAAACTTATCCGCTTAACTATGGCTACACCTTC. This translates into CASQKTYPLNYGYTF. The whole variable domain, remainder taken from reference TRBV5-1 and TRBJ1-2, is KAGVTQTPRYLIKTRGQQVTLSCSPISGHRSVSWYQQTPGQGLQFLFEYFSETQRNKGNFPGRFSGRQFSNSRSEMNVSTLELGDSALYLCASQKTYPLNYGYTFGSGTRLTVV.

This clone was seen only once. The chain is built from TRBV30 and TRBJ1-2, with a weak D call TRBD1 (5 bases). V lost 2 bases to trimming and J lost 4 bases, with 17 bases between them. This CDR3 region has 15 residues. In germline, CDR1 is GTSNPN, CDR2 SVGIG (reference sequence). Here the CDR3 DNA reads TGTGCCTGGAGTCCATCTCTTGGGGGTAGCTATGGCTACACCTTC. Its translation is CAWSPSLGGSYGYTF.

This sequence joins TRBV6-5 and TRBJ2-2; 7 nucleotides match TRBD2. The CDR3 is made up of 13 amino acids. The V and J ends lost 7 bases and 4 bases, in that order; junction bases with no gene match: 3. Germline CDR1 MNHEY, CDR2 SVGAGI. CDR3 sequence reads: CASTPGGTGELFF. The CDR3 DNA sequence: TGTGCCAGCACCCCGGGGGGCACCGGGGAGCTGTTTTTT.

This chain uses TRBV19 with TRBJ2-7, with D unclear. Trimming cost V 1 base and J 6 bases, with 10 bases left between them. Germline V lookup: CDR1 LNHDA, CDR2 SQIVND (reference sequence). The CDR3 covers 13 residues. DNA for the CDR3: TGTGCCAGTAGTATAGCTTGGCGTGGCGAGCAGTACTTC. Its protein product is CASSIAWRGEQYF.

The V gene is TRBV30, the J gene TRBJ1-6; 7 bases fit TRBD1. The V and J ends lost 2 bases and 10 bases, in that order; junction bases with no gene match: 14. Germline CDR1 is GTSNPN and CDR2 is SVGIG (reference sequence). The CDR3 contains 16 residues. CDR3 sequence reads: CAWSTKGQTGGSPLHF. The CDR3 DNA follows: TGTGCCTGGAGTACAAAGGGACAGACTGGTGGCTCACCCCTCCACTTT. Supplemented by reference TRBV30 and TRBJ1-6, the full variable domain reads SQTIHQWPATLVQPVGSPLSLECTVEGTSNPNLYWYRQAAGRGLQLLFYSVGIGQISSEVPQNLSASRPQDRQFILSSKKLLLSDSGFYLCAWSTKGQTGGSPLHFGNGTRLTVT.

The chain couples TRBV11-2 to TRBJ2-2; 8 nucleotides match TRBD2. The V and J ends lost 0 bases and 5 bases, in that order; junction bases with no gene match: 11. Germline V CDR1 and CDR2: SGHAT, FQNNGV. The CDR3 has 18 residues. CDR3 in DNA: TGTGCCAGCAGCTTAGAAAAAAAGCGGGAGATTGGGACCGGGGAGCTGTTTTTT. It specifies CASSLEKKREIGTGELFF.

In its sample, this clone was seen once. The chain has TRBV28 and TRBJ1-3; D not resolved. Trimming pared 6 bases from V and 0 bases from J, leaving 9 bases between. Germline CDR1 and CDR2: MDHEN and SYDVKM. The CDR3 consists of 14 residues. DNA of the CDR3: TGTGCCAGCAGCACCCATAGCTCTGGAAACACCATATATTTT. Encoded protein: CASSTHSSGNTIYF.

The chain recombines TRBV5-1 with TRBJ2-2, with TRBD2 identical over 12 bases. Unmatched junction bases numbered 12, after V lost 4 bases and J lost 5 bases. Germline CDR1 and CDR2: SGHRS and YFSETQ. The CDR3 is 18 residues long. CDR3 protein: CASSLHTTSGSLTGELFF. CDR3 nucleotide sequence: TGCGCCAGCAGCCTTCATACGACTAGCGGGAGTCTAACCGGGGAGCTGTTTTTT.

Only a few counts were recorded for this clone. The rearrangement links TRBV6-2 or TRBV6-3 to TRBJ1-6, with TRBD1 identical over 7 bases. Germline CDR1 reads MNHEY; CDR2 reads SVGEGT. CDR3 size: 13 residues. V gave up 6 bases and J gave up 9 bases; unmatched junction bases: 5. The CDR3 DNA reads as TGTGCCAGCAGCGGACAGGCGCCTTCACCCCTCCACTTT. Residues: CASSGQAPSPLHF.

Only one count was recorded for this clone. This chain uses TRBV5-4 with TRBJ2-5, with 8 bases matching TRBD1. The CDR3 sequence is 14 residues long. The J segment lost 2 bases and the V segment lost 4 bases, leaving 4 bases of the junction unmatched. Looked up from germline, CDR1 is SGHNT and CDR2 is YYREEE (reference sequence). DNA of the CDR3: TGTGCCAGCAGCGGCAGGGGGCCTCAAGAGACCCAGTACTTC. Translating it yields CASSGRGPQETQYF.

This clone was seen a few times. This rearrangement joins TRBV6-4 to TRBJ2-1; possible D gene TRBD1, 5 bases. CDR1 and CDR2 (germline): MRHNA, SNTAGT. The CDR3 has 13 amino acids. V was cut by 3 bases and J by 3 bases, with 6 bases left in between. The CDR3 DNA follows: TGTGCCAGCAGTGAGCAGGGCTACAATGAGCAGTTCTTC. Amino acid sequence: CASSEQGYNEQFF.

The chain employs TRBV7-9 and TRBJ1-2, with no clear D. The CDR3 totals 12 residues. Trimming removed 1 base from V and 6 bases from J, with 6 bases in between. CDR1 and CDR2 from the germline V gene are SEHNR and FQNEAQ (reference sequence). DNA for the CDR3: TGTGCCAGCAGCTTAGTGAGGGATGGCTACACCTTC. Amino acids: CASSLVRDGYTF.

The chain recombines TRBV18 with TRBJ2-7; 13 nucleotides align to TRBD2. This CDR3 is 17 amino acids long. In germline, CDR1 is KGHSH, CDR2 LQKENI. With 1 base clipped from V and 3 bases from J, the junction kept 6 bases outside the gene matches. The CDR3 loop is CASSPQRTSGSFYEQYF. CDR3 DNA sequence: TGTGCCAGCTCACCACAGAGGACTAGCGGGAGTTTCTACGAGCAGTACTTC. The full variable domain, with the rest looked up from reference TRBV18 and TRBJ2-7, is NAGVMQNPRHLVRRRGQEARLRCSPMKGHSHVYWYRQLPEEGLKFMVYLQKENIIDESGMPKERFSAEFPKEGPSILRIQQVVRGDSAAYFCASSPQRTSGSFYEQYFGPGTRLTVT.

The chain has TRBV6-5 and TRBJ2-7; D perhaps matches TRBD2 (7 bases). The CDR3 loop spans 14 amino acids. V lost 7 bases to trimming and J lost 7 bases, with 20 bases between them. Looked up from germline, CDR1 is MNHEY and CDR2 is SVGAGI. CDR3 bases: TGTGCCAGCATAGGGGGGAGTACAGCGGGAGAGCAGTACTTC. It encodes CASIGGSTAGEQYF.

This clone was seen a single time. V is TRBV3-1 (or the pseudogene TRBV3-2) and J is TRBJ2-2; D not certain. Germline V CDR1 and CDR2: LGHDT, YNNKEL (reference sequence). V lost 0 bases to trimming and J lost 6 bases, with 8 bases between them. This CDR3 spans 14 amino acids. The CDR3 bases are TGTGCCAGCAGCCAAGATCTTGGGTCCGGGGAGCTGTTTTTT. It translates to CASSQDLGSGELFF.

The CDR3 protein is CASSQGLAGTGELFF. CDR3 nucleotide sequence: TGCGCCAGCAGCCAGGGACTAGCGGGAACCGGGGAGCTGTTTTTT. The genes are TRBV4-1 and TRBJ2-2; 13 bases map to TRBD2. Germline V gene data show CDR1 as MGHRA and CDR2 as YSYEKL. The CDR3 has 15 amino acids. V was pared by 3 bases and J by 5 bases, with 0 bases of the junction left unmatched.

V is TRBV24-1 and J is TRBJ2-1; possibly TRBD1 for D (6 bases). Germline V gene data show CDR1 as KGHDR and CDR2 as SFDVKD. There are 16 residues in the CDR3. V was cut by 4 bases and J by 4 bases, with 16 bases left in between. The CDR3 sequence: CATSDRPGRGYNEQFF. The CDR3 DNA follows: TGTGCCACCAGTGACCGACCTGGTAGGGGGTACAATGAGCAGTTCTTC.

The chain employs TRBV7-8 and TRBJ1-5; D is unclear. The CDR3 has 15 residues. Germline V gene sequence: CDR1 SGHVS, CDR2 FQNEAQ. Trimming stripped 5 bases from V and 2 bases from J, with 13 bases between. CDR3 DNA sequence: TGTGCCAGCAGCCGTTTATCCAGAGGCAATCAGCCCCAGCATTTT. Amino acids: CASSRLSRGNQPQHF.

DNA for the CDR3: TGTGCATCAGGTGCACAAGAGACCCAGTACTTC. Residues: CASGAQETQYF. The rearrangement links TRBV3-1 (or the pseudogene TRBV3-2) to TRBJ2-5; unclear D gene. CDR1 and CDR2 (germline): LGHDT, YNNKEL (reference sequence). CDR3 length equals 11 residues.